Following are 20 T cell receptor beta chains from one sample sequenced in a study of shared clonotypes between healthy human individuals. The repertoire was sequenced with immunoSEQ multiplex PCR; TCRdb's copy has only in-frame clones and lacks some. In the table there are nearly 1,000,000 clones, approximately 80% of which are singletons. The sample was memory CD4+ T cells sorted from blood. The subset is: CD45RA-negative fraction. Receptors originate from a man younger than 30 in good health.

This chain joins TRBV6-1 and TRBJ1-4; D uncertain. V dropped 5 bases and J dropped 7 bases, with 11 bases sitting between them. Germline V gives CDR1 MNHNS, CDR2 SASEGT. This CDR3 has 13 residues. The CDR3 DNA follows: TGTGCCAGCAGTCCTTTCTCTATTGAAAAACTGTTTTTT. Its translation: CASSPFSIEKLFF.

The V call is TRBV11-2, the J call TRBJ1-6; D gene ambiguous. The ends were cut back, 2 bases at V and 7 bases at J, with 9 bases in the middle. Germline V gene lookup returns CDR1 SGHAT and CDR2 FQNNGV. The CDR3 totals 14 residues. CDR3 bases: TGTGCCAGCAGCTTATCGGTATTCAATTCACCCCTCCACTTT. Protein product: CASSLSVFNSPLHF.

The V gene is TRBV28, the J gene TRBJ1-6; D is possibly TRBD1 (6 bases). Germline CDR1 MDHEN, CDR2 SYDVKM. This CDR3 comprises 12 residues. Trimming stripped 6 bases from V and 7 bases from J, with 7 bases between. The CDR3, as DNA: TGTGCCAGCAGGGACAGCAATTCACCCCTCCACTTT. Residues: CASRDSNSPLHF.

CDR3 in amino acids: CASSPGLGGSNQPQHF. The CDR3 DNA reads TGTGCCAGCAGTCCCGGACTGGGGGGCAGCAATCAGCCCCAGCATTTT. The V and J genes are TRBV27 and TRBJ1-5, with D perhaps matching TRBD1 (6 bases). The CDR3 has 16 residues. Trimming cost V 5 bases and J 1 base, with 15 bases left between them. The germline V gene has CDR1 MNHEY and CDR2 SMNVEV (reference sequence).

This chain links TRBV10-3 with TRBJ2-7; maybe TRBD1 (6 bases). V lost 3 bases and J lost 10, with 19 bases in between. In germline, CDR1 is ENHRY, CDR2 SYGVKD. The CDR3 is made up of 14 amino acids. This CDR3 reads CAISDRGVGHHQYF. The CDR3 DNA reads TGTGCCATCAGTGACCGCGGTGTGGGACACCACCAGTACTTC.

V is TRBV7-3 and J is TRBJ1-6, with D unresolved. The germline V and J ends were trimmed by 6 bases and 8 bases, with 11 bases remaining between them. The CDR3 has 13 residues. The germline CDR1 and CDR2 sequences are SGHTA and FQGTGA. CDR3 DNA: TGTGCCAGCAGTTCGGACCGCTATTCACCCCTCCACTTT. Encoded protein: CASSSDRYSPLHF. Supplemented by reference TRBV7-3 and TRBJ1-6, the full variable domain reads GAGVSQTPSNKVTEKGKYVELRCDPISGHTALYWYRQSLGQGPEFLIYFQGTGAADDSGLPNDRFFAVRPEGSVSTLKIQRTERGDSAVYLCASSSDRYSPLHFGNGTRLTVT.

In this sample, this clone turned up once. Here the CDR3 reads CASSLDEGSPLHF. The CDR3 bases are TGCGCCAGCAGTCTGGACGAGGGGTCACCCCTCCACTTT. The chain is built from TRBV5-1 and TRBJ1-6, with D possibly TRBD1 on 5 matching bases. The germline gives CDR1 SGHRS, CDR2 YFSETQ. The CDR3 runs 13 residues. Deletions cut 5 bases from V and 10 bases from J, with 13 bases between.

The V and J genes are TRBV15 and TRBJ1-3; no clear D gene. The CDR3 length is 16 residues. Trimming took 0 bases from V and 0 from J, leaving 9 bases between them. Germline V gene sequence: CDR1 LNHNV, CDR2 YYDKDF (reference sequence). The CDR3 protein is CATSRDLDASGNTIYF. CDR3 DNA: TGTGCCACCAGCAGAGATCTGGATGCCTCTGGAAACACCATATATTTT.

This clone was seen once. The chain uses TRBV5-1 and TRBJ1-1, with 7 nucleotides matching TRBD1. Germline-derived CDR1 and CDR2 are SGHRS and YFSETQ. This CDR3 spans 16 amino acids. V lost 0 bases and J lost 0; bases outside the gene matches: 5. The CDR3 DNA is TGCGCCAGCAGCTTGGCCCCGGGACAGCTGAACACTGAAGCTTTCTTT. This gives the protein CASSLAPGQLNTEAFF.

There are a few counts of this clone. Other DNA sequences of this sample code for an identical CDR3. The chain combines TRBV28 with TRBJ1-2; D might be TRBD1 (6 bases). This CDR3 has 12 residues. Germline V lookup: CDR1 MDHEN, CDR2 SYDVKM. V gave up 5 bases and J gave up 6 bases, with 10 bases separating them. For the CDR3, the DNA is TGTGCCAGCAGTAGTAACAGGGATGGCTACACCTTC. Its translation is CASSSNRDGYTF.

This rearrangement joins TRBV6-5 to TRBJ1-1; maybe TRBD1 (5 bases). Trimming left V 7 bases short and J 6 bases short, with 15 bases between. CDR1 is MNHEY and CDR2 is SVGAGI in the germline V gene. The CDR3 spans 13 residues. The CDR3 region has the DNA TGTGCCAGCAACAGGCGTCTGGGGTCTGAAGCTTTCTTT. Amino acid sequence: CASNRRLGSEAFF.

The rearrangement uses TRBV7-2 and TRBJ2-3, with D perhaps TRBD2 (5 bases). This CDR3 is 14 amino acids long. Germline CDR1 SGHTA, CDR2 FQGNSA. Deletions cut 4 bases from V and 7 bases from J, with 15 bases between. CDR3 in amino acids: CASSSDTSFNTQYF. In nucleotides, the CDR3 is TGTGCCAGCAGCTCAGATACTAGTTTTAATACGCAGTATTTT.

This clone has only a few counts. V gene TRBV4-1 combines with J gene TRBJ1-4; 8 nucleotides line up with TRBD1. With V trimmed by 0 bases and J by 6 bases, 6 bases remained unmatched. Germline V gene sequence: CDR1 MGHRA, CDR2 YSYEKL. CDR3 size: 16 residues. CDR3 in DNA: TGCGCCAGCAGCCAAGAAAACAGGGGGTTGGATGAAAAACTGTTTTTT. Its protein product is CASSQENRGLDEKLFF.

CDR3 nucleotides: TGTGCCAGCAGCTTGGGATGGCTGAGCACTGAAGCTTTCTTT. Translated: CASSLGWLSTEAFF. This chain connects TRBV5-6 to TRBJ1-1; D not resolved. The CDR3 runs to 14 residues. Germline values: CDR1 SGHDT, CDR2 YYEEEE. V shed 0 bases and J shed 4 bases, with 10 bases lying between them.

Note on this clone: Other DNA sequences in this sample translate to the same CDR3. The J gene is TRBJ1-4, the V gene TRBV5-1; D may be TRBD1 (6 bases). Germline loops: CDR1 SGHRS, CDR2 YFSETQ. Trimming pared 0 bases from V and 8 bases from J, leaving 11 bases between. The CDR3 is made up of 14 amino acids. In nucleotides, the CDR3 is TGCGCCAGCAGCTTGGGGCAGGGGCGAGAAAAACTGTTTTTT. It encodes CASSLGQGREKLFF.

This clone was found once. This rearrangement joins TRBV28 to TRBJ2-3, with 7 bases that match TRBD2. The CDR3 is made up of 14 amino acids. Unmatched junction bases numbered 9, after V lost 5 bases and J lost 7 bases. Germline CDR1 is MDHEN and CDR2 is SYDVKM. In DNA, the CDR3 is TGTGCCAGCAGTGACCTAGCGGAGATTAATACGCAGTATTTT. As protein: CASSDLAEINTQYF.

The J gene is TRBJ2-2, the V gene TRBV28; D not certain. Looked up from germline, CDR1 is MDHEN and CDR2 is SYDVKM. The CDR3 loop spans 11 amino acids. V shed 6 bases and J shed 8 bases, with 7 bases lying between them. The CDR3 sequence is CASSPGGELFF. DNA for the CDR3: TGTGCCAGCAGCCCCGGAGGGGAGCTGTTTTTT.

This clone came up a few times. The chain links TRBV7-2 to TRBJ2-3; possible D gene TRBD2, 6 bases. Per the germline V gene, CDR1 is SGHTA and CDR2 is FQGNSA. The CDR3 has 15 residues. Trimming removed 2 bases from V and 2 bases from J, with 11 bases in between. Written as DNA, the CDR3 is TGTGCCAGCAGCTTATTGGGGGGAGTCACAGATACGCAGTATTTT. It codes for CASSLLGGVTDTQYF.

The chain employs TRBV13 and TRBJ2-5; 11 nucleotides agree with TRBD1. In germline, CDR1 is PRHDT, CDR2 FYEKMQ (reference sequence). This CDR3 region has 15 residues. V was pared by 5 bases and J by 4 bases, with 6 bases of the junction left unmatched. The CDR3 sequence: CASSRRTGGLETQYF. Written as DNA, the CDR3 is TGTGCCAGCAGCAGGAGGACAGGGGGCTTAGAGACCCAGTACTTC.

The V call is TRBV18, the J call TRBJ1-6, with 7 bases lining up with TRBD1. This CDR3 has 15 amino acids. Trimming took 6 bases from V and 4 from J; bases not matched to a gene: 6. Germline V gene lookup returns CDR1 KGHSH and CDR2 LQKENI. CDR3 in DNA: TGTGCCAGCTCCCCCCGGGACAGTTATAATTCACCCCTCCACTTT. Encoded protein: CASSPRDSYNSPLHF.